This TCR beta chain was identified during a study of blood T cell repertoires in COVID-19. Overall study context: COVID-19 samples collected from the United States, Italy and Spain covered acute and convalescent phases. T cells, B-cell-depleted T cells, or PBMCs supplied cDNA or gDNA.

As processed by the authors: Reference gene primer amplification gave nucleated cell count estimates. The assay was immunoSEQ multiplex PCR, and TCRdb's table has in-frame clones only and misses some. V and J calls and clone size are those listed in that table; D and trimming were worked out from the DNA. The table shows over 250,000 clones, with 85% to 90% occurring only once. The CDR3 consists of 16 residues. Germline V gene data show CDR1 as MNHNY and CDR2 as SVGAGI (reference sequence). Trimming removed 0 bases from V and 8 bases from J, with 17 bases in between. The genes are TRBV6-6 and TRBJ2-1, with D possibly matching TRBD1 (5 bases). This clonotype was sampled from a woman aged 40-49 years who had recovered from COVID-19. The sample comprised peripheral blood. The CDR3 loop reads CASSYSQGGVGHEQFF. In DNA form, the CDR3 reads TGTGCCAGCAGTTACTCGCAGGGCGGTGTGGGCCATGAGCAGTTCTTC.